A single T cell receptor beta chain is shown here with its context. Clones were read by immunoSEQ multiplex PCR, and TCRdb kept only the in-frame ones, dropping some. The sample comprises tens of thousands of clones, 70% to 90% of which are singletons, and roughly a tenth rests with the top ten. The CDR3 totals 19 residues. Trimming at V came to 2 bases and at J to 0 bases, leaving 10 bases not matched to a gene. Germline CDR1 reads LNHNV; CDR2 reads YYDKDF (reference sequence). This entry belongs to a study of control samples from healthy donors and cancer patients. Sequences were obtained from PBMCs. The source is a woman in her 50s with colorectal cancer. The chain couples TRBV15 to TRBJ2-1; TRBD1 agrees at 10 bases. CDR3 coding DNA: TGTGCCACCAGCAGAAGGTTGGGACAGGGGCCCCACTCCTACAATGAGCAGTTCTTC. Translated: CATSRRLGQGPHSYNEQFF.